The 8 T cell receptor beta chains below all came from one sample that was sequenced in a study of chemoradiotherapy in HPV16-positive cancers. TCRdb's table, derived via immunoSEQ multiplex PCR, lists solely in-frame clones and lacks some. The table records 19,000 or so clones, 85% to 95% of them present only once. This sample comprised blood, obtained from a patient who underwent chemoradiotherapy. The receptors derive from a human donor with HPV-associated anogenital cancer.

The rearrangement joins TRBV5-6 to TRBJ2-3; the match to TRBD2 covers 10 bases. In germline, CDR1 is SGHDT, CDR2 YYEEEE. This CDR3 contains 15 residues. V was pared by 4 bases and J by 5 bases, with 7 bases of the junction left unmatched. This chain's CDR3 is CASSRGLAVVDTQYF. CDR3 coding DNA: TGTGCCAGCAGCAGAGGACTAGCGGTCGTAGATACGCAGTATTTT.

V gene TRBV9 combines with J gene TRBJ2-1; 10 bases map to TRBD2. V dropped 1 base and J dropped 7; count of bases not matched to a gene: 8. Looked up from germline, CDR1 is SGDLS and CDR2 is YYNGEE. The CDR3 consists of 16 residues. Here the CDR3 reads CASSVSSGGGKNEQFF. The CDR3 nucleotides read TGTGCCAGCAGCGTATCAAGCGGGGGGGGTAAGAATGAGCAGTTCTTC.

This chain connects TRBV6-5 to TRBJ1-2, with unresolved D. The CDR3 loop spans 14 amino acids. Germline CDR1 reads MNHEY; CDR2 reads SVGAGI. The V end lost 2 bases, the J end lost 8 bases, and 15 bases lay between the germline ends. CDR3 amino acids: CASSYGPTFGGYTF. The CDR3 DNA sequence: TGTGCCAGCAGTTACGGACCAACCTTCGGGGGCTACACCTTC.

The chain employs TRBV14 and TRBJ2-3; D not resolved. The CDR3 consists of 12 residues. Trimming took 4 bases from V and 5 from J, leaving 7 bases between them. Germline loops: CDR1 SGHDN, CDR2 FVKESK. The CDR3 DNA follows: TGTGCCAGCAGCCCTTTTTTAGATACGCAGTATTTT. Translated: CASSPFLDTQYF.

This clone was seen a few times. V usage is TRBV19 and J usage is TRBJ2-2; 9 bases are shared with TRBD2. CDR1 LNHDA and CDR2 SQIVND come from the germline V gene (reference sequence). This CDR3 spans 16 amino acids. V was pared by 4 bases and J by 1 base, with 4 bases of the junction left unmatched. CDR3 sequence: CASSTISGGNTGELFF. In nucleotides, the CDR3 is TGTGCCAGTAGTACTATTAGCGGGGGGAACACCGGGGAGCTGTTTTTT.

V is TRBV2 and J is TRBJ2-3; TRBD1 matches 8 bases. Losses at the gene ends were 3 bases for V and 4 bases for J; bases not matched to a gene: 6. CDR3 length: 15 residues. Germline CDR1 SNHLY, CDR2 FYNNEI. For the CDR3, the DNA is TGTGCCAGCAGTGATATGGCAGGGGGCCCAGATACGCAGTATTTT. This translates into CASSDMAGGPDTQYF. Using reference TRBV2 and TRBJ2-3 for the parts outside the CDR3, the full variable domain is EPEVTQTPSHQVTQMGQEVILRCVPISNHLYFYWYRQILGQKVEFLVSFYNNEISEKSEIFDDQFSVERPDGSNFTLKIRSTKLEDSAMYFCASSDMAGGPDTQYFGPGTRLTVL.

The rearrangement joins TRBV12-5 to TRBJ1-1, with D uncertain. Germline V gene data show CDR1 as LGHNT and CDR2 as FRNRAP. V lost 7 bases, J lost 2 bases, and 14 bases lay in between. The CDR3 length is 14 residues. In DNA form, the CDR3 reads TGTGCTAGTGCCCCCCGGACGAAAAACACTGAAGCTTTCTTT. It yields the protein CASAPRTKNTEAFF. Using reference TRBV12-5 and TRBJ1-1 for the parts outside the CDR3, the full variable domain is DARVTQTPRHKVTEMGQEVTMRCQPILGHNTVFWYRQTMMQGLELLAYFRNRAPLDDSGMPKDRFSAEMPDATLATLKIQPSEPRDSAVYFCASAPRTKNTEAFFGQGTRLTVV.

The chain uses TRBV15 and TRBJ2-1; 12 bases are shared with TRBD2. Germline V gene sequence: CDR1 LNHNV, CDR2 YYDKDF (reference sequence). The CDR3 runs 16 residues. J lost 5 bases, V lost 5 bases, and 7 bases had no gene match. For the CDR3, the DNA is TGTGCCACCAGCTCCCTAGCGGGGGGGCTGGACAATGAGCAGTTCTTC. Translated, it gives CATSSLAGGLDNEQFF.